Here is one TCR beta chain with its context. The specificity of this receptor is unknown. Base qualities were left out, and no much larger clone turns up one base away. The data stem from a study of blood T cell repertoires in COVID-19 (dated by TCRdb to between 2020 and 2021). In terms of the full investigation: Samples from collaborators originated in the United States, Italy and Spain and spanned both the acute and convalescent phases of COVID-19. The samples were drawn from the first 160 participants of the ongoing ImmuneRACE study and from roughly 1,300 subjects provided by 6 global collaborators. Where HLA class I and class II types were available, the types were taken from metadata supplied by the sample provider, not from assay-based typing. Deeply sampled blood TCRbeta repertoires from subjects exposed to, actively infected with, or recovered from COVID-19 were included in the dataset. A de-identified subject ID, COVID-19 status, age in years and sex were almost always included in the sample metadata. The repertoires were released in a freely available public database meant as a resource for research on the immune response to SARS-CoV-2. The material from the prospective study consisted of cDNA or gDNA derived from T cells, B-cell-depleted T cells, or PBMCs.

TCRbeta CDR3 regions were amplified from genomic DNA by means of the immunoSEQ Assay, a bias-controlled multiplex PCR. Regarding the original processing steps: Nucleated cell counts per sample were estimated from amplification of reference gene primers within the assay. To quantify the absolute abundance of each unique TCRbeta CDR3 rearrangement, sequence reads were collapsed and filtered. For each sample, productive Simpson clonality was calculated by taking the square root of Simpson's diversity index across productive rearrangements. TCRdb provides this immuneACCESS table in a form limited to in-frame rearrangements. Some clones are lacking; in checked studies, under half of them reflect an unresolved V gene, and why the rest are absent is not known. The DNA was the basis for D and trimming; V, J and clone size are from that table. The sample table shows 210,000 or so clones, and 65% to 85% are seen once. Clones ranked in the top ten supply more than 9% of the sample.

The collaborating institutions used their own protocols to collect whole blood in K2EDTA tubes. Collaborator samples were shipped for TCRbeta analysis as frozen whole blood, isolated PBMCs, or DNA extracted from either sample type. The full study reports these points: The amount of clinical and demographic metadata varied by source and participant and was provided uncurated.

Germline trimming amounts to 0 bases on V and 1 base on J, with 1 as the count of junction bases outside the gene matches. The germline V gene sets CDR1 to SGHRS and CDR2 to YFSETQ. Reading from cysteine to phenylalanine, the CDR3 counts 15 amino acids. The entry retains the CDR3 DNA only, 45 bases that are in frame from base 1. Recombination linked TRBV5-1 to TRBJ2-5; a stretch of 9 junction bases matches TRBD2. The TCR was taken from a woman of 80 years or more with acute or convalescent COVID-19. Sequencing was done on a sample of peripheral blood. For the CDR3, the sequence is CASSLASGVQETQYF. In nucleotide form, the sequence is TGCGCCAGCAGCTTGGCTAGCGGGGTCCAAGAGACCCAGTACTTC.